The present T cell receptor beta chain was sequenced within a study of memory B cells and T cells in multiple sclerosis. This clone occurred once. Antigen specificity is unknown. Separate sequencing covered autoproliferating (CFSE-dim) and non-proliferating (CFSE-high) T cells from stimulus-free culture. Replicate wells were pooled after more than 6 days of stimulus-free culture of around 54 million CFSE-labeled PBMCs. Germline V CDR1 and CDR2: KGHSH, LQKENI. There are 13 residues in the CDR3. V dropped 1 base and J dropped 6; count of bases not matched to a gene: 0. Measured with immunoSEQ multiplex PCR; TCRdb has only the in-frame clones, and not every one. This table holds over 10,000 clones, approximately 85% found once.

The chain combines TRBV18 with TRBJ1-2; 9 nucleotides match TRBD1. The TCR sequence derives from a human donor with multiple sclerosis. The sample comprised PBMCs from blood kept in culture. Written as DNA, the CDR3 is TGTGCCAGCTCACCACGACAGGGGGATGGCTACACCTTC. Translating gives CASSPRQGDGYTF.